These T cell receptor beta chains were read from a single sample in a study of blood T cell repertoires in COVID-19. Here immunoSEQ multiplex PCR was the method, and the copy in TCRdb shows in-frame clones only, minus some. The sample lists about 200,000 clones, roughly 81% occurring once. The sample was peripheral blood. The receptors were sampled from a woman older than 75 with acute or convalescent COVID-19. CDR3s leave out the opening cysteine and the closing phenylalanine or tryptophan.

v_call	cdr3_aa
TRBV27	ASSLGAGAEAF
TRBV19	ASSIAAGGETQY
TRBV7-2	ASSYLGISSTDTQY
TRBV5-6	ASSTRRGTGEDTQY
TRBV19	ASRAGVGSPLH
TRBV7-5	ARSLSPGLAVSGELF
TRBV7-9	ASSHRLAGEGNEQF
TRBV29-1	SVERQGNTEAF
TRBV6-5	ASSSLAGGSYNEQF
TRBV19	ASSTLGQGVSPLH
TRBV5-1	ASSFTSGSTVEQY
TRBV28	ASSLQGFSNQPQH
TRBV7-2	ASSPPTGFRYNEQF
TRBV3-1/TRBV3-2	ASSYRTPQETQY
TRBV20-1	SASFSGSYNEQF
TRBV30	AWSEDYNNEQF
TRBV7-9	ASSLRGDGSYEQY
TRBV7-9	ASSPPTGNGYT
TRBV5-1	ASSSGVMNTEAF
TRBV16	ASSQWGGAYEQY
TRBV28	ASSFGGTSYEQY
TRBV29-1	SAIRDRVLNSPLH
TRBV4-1	ASSPIERELNTEAF
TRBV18	ASSLRDSKLSSGNTIY
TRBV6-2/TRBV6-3	ASSYSRRFDEQF
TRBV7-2	ASTDSGETEPQH
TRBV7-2	ASSLWTGGSYEQY
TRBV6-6	ASSYGTANTEAF
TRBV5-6	ASSLGLAGVAYNEQF
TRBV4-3	ASSQVFSNLQGTQY
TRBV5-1	ASSLGQGVSNTEAF
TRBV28	ASRQTGTYFGYGYT
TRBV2	ASSEQGESGELF
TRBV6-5	ASTTGRGGLAF
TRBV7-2	ASSLVSYEQY
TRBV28	ASSSRDSPYEQY
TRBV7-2	ASSLFGQTQGETQY
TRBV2	ASSGFAGVNEKLF
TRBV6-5	ASSYPTGSGGNEQF
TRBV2	ASLRGGYEQY
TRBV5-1	ASSQNTDTQY
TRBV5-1	ASSSWAGLGYEQY
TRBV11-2	ASSLGHYNEQF
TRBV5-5	ASSMKGAYEQY
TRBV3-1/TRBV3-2	ASSQGGLETQY
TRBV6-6	ASGQGAGNQPQH
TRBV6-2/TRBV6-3	ASSRQNTEAF
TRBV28	ASSLNWGQGNTIY
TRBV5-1	ASSLAGSVSGNTIY
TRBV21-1	ASSKEKGTGWDTEAF
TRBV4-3	ASSRSLGRGTGEETQY